This T cell receptor beta chain was identified in a study of tumor-infiltrating lymphocytes in localized non-small cell lung cancer. Study results and limitations: TCRbeta sequencing showed higher T cell infiltration in tumors than uninvolved lung. Tumor T-cell fraction from TCR sequencing was not associated with recurrence-free survival (p = 0.61).

CDR1 SQVTM and CDR2 ANQGSEA come from the germline V gene. V lost 4 bases to trimming and J lost 8 bases, with 17 bases between them. There are 13 residues in the CDR3. Using immunoSEQ multiplex PCR, the repertoire was profiled, and TCRdb retains in-frame clones only, with some absent. The data contain 10,000 to 15,000 clones, around 80% of them singletons. On this clone itself: Antigen unknown.

The TCR originated in a human donor with non-small cell lung cancer. This sequence joins TRBV29-1 and TRBJ1-2, with D maybe TRBD1 (5 bases). The sequenced sample was lung tumor tissue. CDR3: CSVGGGAKWGYTF. DNA for the CDR3: TGCAGCGTTGGTGGTGGGGCGAAATGGGGCTACACCTTC.